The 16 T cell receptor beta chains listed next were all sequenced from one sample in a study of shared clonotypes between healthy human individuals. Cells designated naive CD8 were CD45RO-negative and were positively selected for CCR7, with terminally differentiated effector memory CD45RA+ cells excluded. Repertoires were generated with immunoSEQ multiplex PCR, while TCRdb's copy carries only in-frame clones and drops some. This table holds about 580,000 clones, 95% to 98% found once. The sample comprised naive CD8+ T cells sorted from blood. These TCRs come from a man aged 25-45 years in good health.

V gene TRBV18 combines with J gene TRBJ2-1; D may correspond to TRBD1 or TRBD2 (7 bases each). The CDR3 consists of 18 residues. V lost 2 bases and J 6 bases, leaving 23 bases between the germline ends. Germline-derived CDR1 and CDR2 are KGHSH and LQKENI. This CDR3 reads CASSPVWSGTATLNEQFF. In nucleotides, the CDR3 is TGTGCCAGCTCACCAGTTTGGAGCGGGACAGCGACCCTCAATGAGCAGTTCTTC.

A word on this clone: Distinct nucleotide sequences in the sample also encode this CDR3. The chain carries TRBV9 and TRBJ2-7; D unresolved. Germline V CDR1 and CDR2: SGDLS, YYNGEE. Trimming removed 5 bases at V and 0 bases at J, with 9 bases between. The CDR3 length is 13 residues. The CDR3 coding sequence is TGTGCCAGCAGTACGGGTTCCTCCTACGAGCAGTACTTC. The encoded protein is CASSTGSSYEQYF.

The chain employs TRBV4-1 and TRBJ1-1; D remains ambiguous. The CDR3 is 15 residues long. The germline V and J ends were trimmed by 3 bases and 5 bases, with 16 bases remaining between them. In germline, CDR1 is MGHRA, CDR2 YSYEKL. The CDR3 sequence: CASSQSGGIRTEAFF. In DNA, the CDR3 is TGCGCCAGCAGCCAGAGTGGAGGTATCCGAACTGAAGCTTTCTTT.

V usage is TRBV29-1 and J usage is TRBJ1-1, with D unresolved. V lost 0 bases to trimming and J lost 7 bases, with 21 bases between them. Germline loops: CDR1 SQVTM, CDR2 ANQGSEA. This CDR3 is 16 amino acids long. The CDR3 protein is CSVEDLAPPGSYEAFF. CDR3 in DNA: TGCAGCGTTGAAGATCTTGCCCCCCCAGGAAGTTATGAAGCTTTCTTT. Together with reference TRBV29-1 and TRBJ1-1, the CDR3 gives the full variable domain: SAVISQKPSRDICQRGTSLTIQCQVDSQVTMMFWYRQQPGQSLTLIATANQGSEATYESGFVIDKFPISRPNLTFSTLTVSNMSPEDSSIYLCSVEDLAPPGSYEAFFGQGTRLTVV.

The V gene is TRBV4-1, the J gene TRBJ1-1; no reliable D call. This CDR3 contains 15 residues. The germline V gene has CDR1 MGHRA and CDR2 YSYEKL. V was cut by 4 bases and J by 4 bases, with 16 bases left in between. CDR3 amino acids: CASSPDHRAPTEAFF. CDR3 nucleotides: TGCGCCAGCAGCCCCGACCATAGGGCGCCCACTGAAGCTTTCTTT.

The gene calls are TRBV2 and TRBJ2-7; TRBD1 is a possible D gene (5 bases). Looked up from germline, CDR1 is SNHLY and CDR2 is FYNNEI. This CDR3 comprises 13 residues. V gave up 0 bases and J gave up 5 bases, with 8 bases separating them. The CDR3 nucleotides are TGTGCCAGCAGTGAAGCCAGCAGGGACGAGCAGTACTTC. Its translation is CASSEASRDEQYF. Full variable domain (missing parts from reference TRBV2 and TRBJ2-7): EPEVTQTPSHQVTQMGQEVILRCVPISNHLYFYWYRQILGQKVEFLVSFYNNEISEKSEIFDDQFSVERPDGSNFTLKIRSTKLEDSAMYFCASSEASRDEQYFGPGTRLTVT.

The CDR3: CASSLWAGEQFF. The CDR3 coding sequence is TGTGCCAGCAGCTTATGGGCCGGTGAGCAGTTCTTC. The J gene is TRBJ2-1, the V gene TRBV7-2; the D is unclear. The CDR3 sequence is 12 residues long. Per the germline V gene, CDR1 is SGHTA and CDR2 is FQGNSA. V lost 2 bases and J 9 bases, leaving 8 bases between the germline ends.

CDR3 nucleotides: TGTGCCAGCAGCTTAGAGTTCAGTAGCACAGATACGCAGTATTTT. Amino acids: CASSLEFSSTDTQYF. The V call is TRBV7-9, the J call TRBJ2-3; D is ambiguous. This CDR3 is built from 15 residues. Germline-derived CDR1 and CDR2 are SEHNR and FQNEAQ (reference sequence). Trimming left V 1 base short and J 0 bases short, with 8 bases between. The full variable domain, its missing parts supplied by reference TRBV7-9 and TRBJ2-3, is DTGVSQNPRHKITKRGQNVTFRCDPISEHNRLYWYRQTLGQGPEFLTYFQNEAQLEKSRLLSDRFSAERPKGSFSTLEIQRTEQGDSAMYLCASSLEFSSTDTQYFGPGTRLTVL.

The CDR3 nucleotides are TGTGCCAGTATAGGGTTCACAGATACGCAGTATTTT. Amino acids: CASIGFTDTQYF. V is TRBV27 and J is TRBJ2-3; D gene unclear. The CDR3 covers 12 residues. Trimming removed 9 bases at V and 2 bases at J, with 9 bases between. Germline assignment: CDR1 MNHEY and CDR2 SMNVEV (reference sequence).

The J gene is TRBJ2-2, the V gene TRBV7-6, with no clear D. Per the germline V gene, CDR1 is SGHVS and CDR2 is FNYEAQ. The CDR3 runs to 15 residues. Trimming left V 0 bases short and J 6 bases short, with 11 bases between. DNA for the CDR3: TGTGCCAGCAGCTTAGCGGGCCGGCTCTCCGGGGAGCTGTTTTTT. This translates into CASSLAGRLSGELFF.

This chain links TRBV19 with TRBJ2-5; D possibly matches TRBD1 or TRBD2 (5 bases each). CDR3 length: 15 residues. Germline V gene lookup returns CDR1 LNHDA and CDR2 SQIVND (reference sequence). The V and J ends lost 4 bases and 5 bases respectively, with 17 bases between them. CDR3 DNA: TGTGCCAGTAGTAGAGGGGCTAACCCGGGGGAGACCCAGTACTTC. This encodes CASSRGANPGETQYF.

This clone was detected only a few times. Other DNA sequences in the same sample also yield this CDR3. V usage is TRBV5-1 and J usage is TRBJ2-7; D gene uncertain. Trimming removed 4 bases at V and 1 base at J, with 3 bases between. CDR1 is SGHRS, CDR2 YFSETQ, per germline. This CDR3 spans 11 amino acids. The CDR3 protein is CASSDSYEQYF. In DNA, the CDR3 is TGCGCCAGCAGCGATTCCTACGAGCAGTACTTC. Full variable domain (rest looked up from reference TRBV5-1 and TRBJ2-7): KAGVTQTPRYLIKTRGQQVTLSCSPISGHRSVSWYQQTPGQGLQFLFEYFSETQRNKGNFPGRFSGRQFSNSRSEMNVSTLELGDSALYLCASSDSYEQYFGPGTRLTVT.

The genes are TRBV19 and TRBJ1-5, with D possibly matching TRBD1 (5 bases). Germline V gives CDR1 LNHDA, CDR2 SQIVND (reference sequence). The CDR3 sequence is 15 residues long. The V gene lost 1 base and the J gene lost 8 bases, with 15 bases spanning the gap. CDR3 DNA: TGTGCCAGTAGTATAGCATTTAGCGGCAGGGAGCCCCAGCATTTT. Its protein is CASSIAFSGREPQHF. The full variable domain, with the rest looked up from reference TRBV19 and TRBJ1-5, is DGGITQSPKYLFRKEGQNVTLSCEQNLNHDAMYWYRQDPGQGLRLIYYSQIVNDFQKGDIAEGYSVSREKKESFPLTVTSAQKNPTAFYLCASSIAFSGREPQHFGDGTRLSIL.

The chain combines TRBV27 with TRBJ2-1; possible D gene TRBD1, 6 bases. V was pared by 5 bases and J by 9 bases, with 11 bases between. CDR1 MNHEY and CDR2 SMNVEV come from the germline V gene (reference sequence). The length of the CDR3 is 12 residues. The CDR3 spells CASSQTGGEQFF. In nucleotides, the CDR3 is TGTGCCAGCAGTCAGACAGGTGGTGAGCAGTTCTTC.

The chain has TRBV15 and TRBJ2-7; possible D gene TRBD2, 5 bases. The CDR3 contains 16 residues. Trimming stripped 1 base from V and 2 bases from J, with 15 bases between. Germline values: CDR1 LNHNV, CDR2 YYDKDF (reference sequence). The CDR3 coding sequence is TGTGCCACCAGCAGAGCCACTAGTTCTGGCGCCTACGAGCAGTACTTC. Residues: CATSRATSSGAYEQYF. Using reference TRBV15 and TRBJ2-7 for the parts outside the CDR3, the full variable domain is DAMVIQNPRYQVTQFGKPVTLSCSQTLNHNVMYWYQQKSSQAPKLLFHYYDKDFNNEADTPDNFQSRRPNTSFCFLDIRSPGLGDTAMYLCATSRATSSGAYEQYFGPGTRLTVT.

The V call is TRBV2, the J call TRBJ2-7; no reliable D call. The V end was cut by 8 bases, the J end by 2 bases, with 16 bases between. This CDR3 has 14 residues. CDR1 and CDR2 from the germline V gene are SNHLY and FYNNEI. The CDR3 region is CASLGPPNPYEQYF. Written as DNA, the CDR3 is TGTGCCAGCTTAGGACCGCCAAATCCCTACGAGCAGTACTTC.